A selection of T cell receptor beta chains follows, all from one sample in a study of blood T cell repertoires in COVID-19. TCRdb's table, derived via immunoSEQ multiplex PCR, lists solely in-frame clones and lacks some. The table shows about 150,000 clones, with approximately 89% occurring only once. The material sequenced was peripheral blood. Source of these receptors: a human donor in a cohort sampled during active COVID-19. Each CDR3 is given with its conserved first and last residue. The D gene is left open where the match is weak. Clone sizes are given selectively: once, few, many, or a class where the clone is expanded.

v_call,j_call,d_call,clone_size,cdr3_aa,cdr3_nt
TRBV7-3,TRBJ2-1,TRBD1,-,CASSYDRGINNEQFF,TGTGCCAGCAGCTACGACAGGGGGATCAACAATGAGCAGTTCTTC
TRBV5-1,TRBJ1-6,TRBD1,-,CASSLEGQGNSPLHF,TGCGCCAGCAGCTTGGAGGGACAGGGAAATTCACCCCTCCACTTT
TRBV5-5,TRBJ2-5,-,-,CASSLPGSYGETQYF,TGTGCCAGCAGCCTACCGGGATCCTACGGAGAGACCCAGTACTTC
TRBV18,TRBJ2-2,TRBD1,-,CASSQTGARTGELFF,TGTGCCAGCTCACAGACAGGGGCGAGGACCGGGGAGCTGTTTTTT
TRBV5-6,TRBJ2-7,-,-,CASSLGRYEQYF,TGTGCCAGCAGCTTGGGGAGATACGAGCAGTACTTC
TRBV4-1,TRBJ1-5,-,once,CASSQGSLLGGLNQPQHF,TGCGCCAGCAGCCAAGGGTCTTTACTAGGGGGTCTCAATCAGCCCCAGCATTTT
TRBV6-5,TRBJ2-7,TRBD2,-,CASSALAGGEQYF,TGTGCCAGCAGCGCTCTAGCGGGCGGCGAGCAGTACTTC
TRBV10-3,TRBJ1-1,-,-,CAISGGDTEAFF,TGTGCCATCAGTGGAGGAGACACTGAAGCTTTCTTT
TRBV2,TRBJ1-2,-,-,CASSESERNGYTF,TGTGCCAGCAGTGAATCTGAGAGAAATGGCTACACCTTC
TRBV11-2,TRBJ1-1,-,-,CASSWDGGAFF,TGTGCCAGCAGCTGGGACGGGGGAGCTTTCTTT
TRBV2,TRBJ2-7,-,-,CASRDRPYEQYF,TGTGCCAGCAGGGACAGACCCTACGAGCAGTACTTC